Presented here are 15 T cell receptor beta chains from one specimen sequenced in a study of T cell responses to AZD1222 COVID-19 vaccine. The repertoire was sequenced with immunoSEQ multiplex PCR; TCRdb's copy has only in-frame clones and lacks some. The profile shows under 140,000 clones, around 90% of them singletons. Sample: peripheral blood, taken on day 0 of AZD1222 vaccination. Receptors were obtained from an adult in good health.

V gene TRBV3-1 (or the pseudogene TRBV3-2) combines with J gene TRBJ1-1; the D is unclear. The CDR3 consists of 11 residues. Germline CDR1 LGHDT, CDR2 YNNKEL (reference sequence). Trimming took off 0 bases at V and 7 bases at J, with 3 bases between the two ends. For the CDR3, the DNA is TGTGCCAGCAGCCAAGACCTTGAAGCTTTCTTT. Translation: CASSQDLEAFF.

The chain employs TRBV2 and TRBJ1-2; TRBD1 agrees at 10 bases. V lost 9 bases, J lost 2 bases, and 6 bases stayed unmatched. Germline CDR1 SNHLY, CDR2 FYNNEI. The CDR3 covers 14 residues. The CDR3 protein is CARSQDRGNYGYTF. In DNA form, the CDR3 reads TGTGCCAGATCCCAGGACAGGGGGAACTATGGCTACACCTTC.

The rearrangement uses TRBV19 and TRBJ1-6; TRBD1 aligns across 7 bases. From germline, CDR1 is LNHDA and CDR2 SQIVND (reference sequence). Trimming at V came to 6 bases and at J to 0 bases, leaving 8 bases not matched to a gene. This CDR3 comprises 17 residues. Here the CDR3 DNA reads TGTGCCAGTAGGACAGGGCCTGCGAGCTCCTATAATTCACCCCTCCACTTT. Amino acid sequence: CASRTGPASSYNSPLHF.

The genes are TRBV29-1 and TRBJ1-1; no clear D gene. CDR3 length: 13 residues. V was shortened by 3 bases and J by 1 base, with 9 bases between the two germline ends. Germline lookup yields CDR1 SQVTM and CDR2 ANQGSEA. The chain's CDR3 is CSVEPVENTEAFF. The CDR3 DNA reads as TGCAGCGTTGAGCCAGTAGAGAACACTGAAGCTTTCTTT.

The genes are TRBV5-1 and TRBJ2-1, with a weak D call TRBD1 (6 bases). There are 14 residues in the CDR3. The V end was cut by 3 bases, the J end by 7 bases, with 14 bases between. Germline V gene data show CDR1 as SGHRS and CDR2 as YFSETQ. In DNA, the CDR3 is TGCGCCAGCAGCTACGCAGGGGTTGTAAATGAGCAGTTCTTC. Translated: CASSYAGVVNEQFF.

This chain uses TRBV5-1 with TRBJ2-7; 13 bases match TRBD2. The ends lost 4 bases at V and 0 bases at J; junction bases unmatched: 4. The CDR3 covers 16 residues. Germline V CDR1 and CDR2: SGHRS, YFSETQ. Here the CDR3 DNA reads TGCGCCAGCAGCCCGGGACTAGCGGGATCCTCCTACGAGCAGTACTTC. It yields the protein CASSPGLAGSSYEQYF.

Here the CDR3 reads CASSSGGSPLHF. The CDR3 DNA follows: TGTGCCAGTAGTTCTGGGGGTTCACCCCTCCACTTT. The chain uses TRBV19 and TRBJ1-6, with D perhaps TRBD1 (5 bases). Germline CDR1 LNHDA, CDR2 SQIVND (reference sequence). CDR3 size: 12 residues. V was shortened by 5 bases and J by 9 bases, with 8 bases between the two germline ends.

The rearrangement uses TRBV5-6 and TRBJ1-2, with a weak D call TRBD1 (5 bases). V was cut by 4 bases and J by 0 bases, with 13 bases left in between. The CDR3 extends over 15 amino acids. The germline gives CDR1 SGHDT, CDR2 YYEEEE. CDR3 region: CASSPITGSNYGYTF. CDR3 nucleotide sequence: TGTGCCAGCAGCCCAATCACAGGATCTAACTATGGCTACACCTTC.

The chain combines TRBV6-2 or TRBV6-3 with TRBJ1-2; D is unclear. There are 12 residues in the CDR3. CDR1 and CDR2 (germline): MNHEY, SVGEGT. Trimming shortened V by 3 bases and J by 0 bases, and 2 bases separated the two germline ends. CDR3 DNA sequence: TGTGCCAGCAGTTATGCTAACTATGGCTACACCTTC. Its translation: CASSYANYGYTF.

The chain has TRBV28 and TRBJ1-1; 7 bases match TRBD1. Trimming cost V 1 base and J 11 bases; bases outside gene matches: 7. This CDR3 spans 13 amino acids. From germline, CDR1 is MDHEN and CDR2 SYDVKM. The CDR3 here is CASSLLTGQGAFF. The CDR3 DNA reads TGTGCCAGCAGTTTATTGACAGGGCAAGGGGCTTTCTTT.

V and J are TRBV6-4 and TRBJ2-1; 14 bases are a match to TRBD2. The junction had 13 bases not matched to a gene; V was cut back by 6 bases and J by 9 bases. CDR1 and CDR2 (germline): MRHNA, SNTAGT. CDR3 length: 17 residues. DNA of the CDR3: TGTGCCAGCAGCATCGAACCGGGACTAGCGGGAGTGACTGAGCAGTTCTTC. Protein: CASSIEPGLAGVTEQFF.

The chain has TRBV19 and TRBJ1-5; perhaps TRBD1 as D (5 bases). The ends were cut back, 6 bases at V and 5 bases at J, with 17 bases in the middle. The CDR3 covers 15 residues. Germline CDR1 and CDR2: LNHDA and SQIVND (reference sequence). CDR3 sequence (DNA): TGTGCCAGTAGCTGGGTAGGGACCGGCGATCAGCCCCAGCATTTT. This codes for CASSWVGTGDQPQHF.

This chain links TRBV15 with TRBJ1-1, with D possibly matching TRBD1 (6 bases). Germline loops: CDR1 LNHNV, CDR2 YYDKDF (reference sequence). The CDR3 spans 18 residues. V was cut by 0 bases and J by 4 bases, with 21 bases left in between. The CDR3 sequence: CATSRDPAAGAFGTEAFF. The CDR3 region has the DNA TGTGCCACCAGCAGAGATCCAGCGGCAGGGGCATTCGGCACTGAAGCTTTCTTT.

The chain uses TRBV6-5 and TRBJ1-5; 7 bases map to TRBD1. The junction had 2 bases not matched to a gene; V was cut back by 6 bases and J by 0 bases. The CDR3 is made up of 14 amino acids. Germline loops: CDR1 MNHEY, CDR2 SVGAGI. The CDR3 loop reads CASSRGYSNQPQHF. CDR3 DNA sequence: TGTGCCAGCAGCAGGGGGTATAGCAATCAGCCCCAGCATTTT.

The chain couples TRBV9 to TRBJ2-1; D is uncertain. V was trimmed by 0 bases and J by 9 bases, leaving 10 bases between them. The CDR3 consists of 13 residues. CDR1 is SGDLS and CDR2 is YYNGEE in the germline V gene. Here the CDR3 reads CASSVAWDSEQFF. CDR3 coding DNA: TGTGCCAGCAGCGTAGCTTGGGATAGTGAGCAGTTCTTC.